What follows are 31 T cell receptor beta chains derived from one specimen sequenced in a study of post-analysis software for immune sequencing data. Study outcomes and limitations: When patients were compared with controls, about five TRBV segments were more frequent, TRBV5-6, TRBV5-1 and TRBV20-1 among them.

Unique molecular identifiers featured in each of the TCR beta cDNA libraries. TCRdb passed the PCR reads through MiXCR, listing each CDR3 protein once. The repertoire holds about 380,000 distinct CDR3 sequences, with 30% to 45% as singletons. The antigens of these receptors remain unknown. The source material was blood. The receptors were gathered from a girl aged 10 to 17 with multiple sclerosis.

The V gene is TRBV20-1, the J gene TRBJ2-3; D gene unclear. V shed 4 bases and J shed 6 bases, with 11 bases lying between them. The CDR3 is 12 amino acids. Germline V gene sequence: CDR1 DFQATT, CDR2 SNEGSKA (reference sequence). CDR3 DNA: TGCAGTGCTACGAGCCTGGGTGATACGCAGTATTTT. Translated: CSATSLGDTQYF.

CDR3 nucleotide sequence: TGTGCCAGCAGCTCCCAACTAGCGATCCCCACAGATACGCAGTATTTT. It is translated as CASSSQLAIPTDTQYF. The chain uses TRBV5-6 and TRBJ2-3, with TRBD2 identical over 7 bases. The CDR3 sequence is 16 residues long. Germline V lookup: CDR1 SGHDT, CDR2 YYEEEE. V was clipped by 3 bases and J by 2 bases; unmatched bases: 9. Full variable domain (missing parts from reference TRBV5-6 and TRBJ2-3): DAGVTQSPTHLIKTRGQQVTLRCSPKSGHDTVSWYQQALGQGPQFIFQYYEEEERQRGNFPDRFSGHQFPNYSSELNVNALLLGDSALYLCASSSQLAIPTDTQYFGPGTRLTVL.

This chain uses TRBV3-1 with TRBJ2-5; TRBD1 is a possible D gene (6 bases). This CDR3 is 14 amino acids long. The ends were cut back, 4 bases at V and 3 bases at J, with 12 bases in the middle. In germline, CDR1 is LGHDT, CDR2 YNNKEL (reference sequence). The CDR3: CASSPQGLEETQYF. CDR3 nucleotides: TGTGCCAGCAGCCCACAGGGCCTTGAAGAGACCCAGTACTTC.

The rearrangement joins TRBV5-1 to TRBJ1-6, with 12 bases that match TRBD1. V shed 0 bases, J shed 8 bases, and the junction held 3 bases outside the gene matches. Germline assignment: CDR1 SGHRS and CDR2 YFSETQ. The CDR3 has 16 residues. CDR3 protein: CASSLEGQGAHSPLHF. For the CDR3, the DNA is TGCGCCAGCAGCTTGGAGGGACAGGGGGCTCATTCACCCCTCCACTTT.

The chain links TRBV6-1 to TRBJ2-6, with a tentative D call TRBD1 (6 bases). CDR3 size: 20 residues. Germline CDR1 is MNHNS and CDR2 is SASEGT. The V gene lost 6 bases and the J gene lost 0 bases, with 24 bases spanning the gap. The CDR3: CASSPKGGPRPLSGANVLTF. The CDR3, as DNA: TGTGCCAGCAGCCCGAAAGGGGGTCCCCGGCCCCTCTCTGGGGCCAACGTCCTGACTTTC.

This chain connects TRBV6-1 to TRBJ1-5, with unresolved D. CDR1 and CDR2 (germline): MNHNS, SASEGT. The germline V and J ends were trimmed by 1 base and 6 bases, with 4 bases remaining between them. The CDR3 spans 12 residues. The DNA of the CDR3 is TGTGCCAGCAGTGAAGGAGTTCAGCCCCAGCATTTT. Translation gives CASSEGVQPQHF.

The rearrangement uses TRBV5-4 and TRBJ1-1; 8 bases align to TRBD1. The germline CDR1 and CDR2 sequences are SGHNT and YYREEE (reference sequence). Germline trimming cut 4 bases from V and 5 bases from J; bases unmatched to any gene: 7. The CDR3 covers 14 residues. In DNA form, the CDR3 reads TGTGCCAGCAGCCAGGACAGGGACGGGACTGAAGCTTTCTTT. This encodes CASSQDRDGTEAFF.

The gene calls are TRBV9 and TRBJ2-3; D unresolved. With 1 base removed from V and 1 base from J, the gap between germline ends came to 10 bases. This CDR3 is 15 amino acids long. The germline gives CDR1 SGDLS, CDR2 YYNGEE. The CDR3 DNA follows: TGTGCCAGCAGCGTAATGGCAACCGGCACAGATACGCAGTATTTT. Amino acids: CASSVMATGTDTQYF.

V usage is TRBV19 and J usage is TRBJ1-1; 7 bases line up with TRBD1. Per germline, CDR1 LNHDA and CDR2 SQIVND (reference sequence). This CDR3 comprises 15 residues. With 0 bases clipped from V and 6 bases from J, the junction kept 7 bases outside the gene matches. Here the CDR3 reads CASSIDSGTDSEAFF. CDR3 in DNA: TGTGCCAGTAGTATAGATTCCGGGACAGACTCTGAAGCTTTCTTT.

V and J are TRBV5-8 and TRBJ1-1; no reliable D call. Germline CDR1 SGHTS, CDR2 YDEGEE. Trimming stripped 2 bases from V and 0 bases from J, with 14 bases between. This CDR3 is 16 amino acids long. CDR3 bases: TGTGCCAGCAGCTTATCGGGCAATCTCTTGAACACTGAAGCTTTCTTT. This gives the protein CASSLSGNLLNTEAFF.

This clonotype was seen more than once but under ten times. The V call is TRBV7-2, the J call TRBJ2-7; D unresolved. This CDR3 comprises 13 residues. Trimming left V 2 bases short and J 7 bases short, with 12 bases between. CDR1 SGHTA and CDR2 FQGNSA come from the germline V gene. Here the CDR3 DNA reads TGTGCCAGCAGCTTAAATGCGATGGGGGAGCAGTACTTC. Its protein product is CASSLNAMGEQYF.

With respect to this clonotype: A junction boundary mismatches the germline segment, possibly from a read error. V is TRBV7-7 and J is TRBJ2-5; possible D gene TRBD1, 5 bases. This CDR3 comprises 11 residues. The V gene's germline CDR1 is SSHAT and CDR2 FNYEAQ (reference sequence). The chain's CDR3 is CASTQGSEQYF. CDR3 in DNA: TGTGCTAGCACCCAGGGTTCGGAGCAGTACTTC.

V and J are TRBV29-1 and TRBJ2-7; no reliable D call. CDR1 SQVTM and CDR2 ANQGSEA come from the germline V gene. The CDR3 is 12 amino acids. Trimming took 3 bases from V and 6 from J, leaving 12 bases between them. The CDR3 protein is CSVDGLKGEQYF. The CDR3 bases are TGCAGCGTTGATGGGTTAAAAGGCGAGCAGTACTTC.

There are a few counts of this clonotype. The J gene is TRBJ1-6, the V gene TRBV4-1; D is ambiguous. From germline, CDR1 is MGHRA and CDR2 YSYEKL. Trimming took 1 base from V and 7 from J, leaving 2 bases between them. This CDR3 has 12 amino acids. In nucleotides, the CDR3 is TGCGCCAGCAGCCAAGTCAATTCACCCCTCCACTTT. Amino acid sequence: CASSQVNSPLHF.

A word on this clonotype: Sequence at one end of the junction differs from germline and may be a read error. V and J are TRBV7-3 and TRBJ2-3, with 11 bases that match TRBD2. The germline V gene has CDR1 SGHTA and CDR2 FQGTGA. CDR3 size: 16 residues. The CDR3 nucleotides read TGTGCCGGCAGCTTAACGATGATAGCGGGGGGGGATACGCAGTATTTT. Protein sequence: CAGSLTMIAGGDTQYF.

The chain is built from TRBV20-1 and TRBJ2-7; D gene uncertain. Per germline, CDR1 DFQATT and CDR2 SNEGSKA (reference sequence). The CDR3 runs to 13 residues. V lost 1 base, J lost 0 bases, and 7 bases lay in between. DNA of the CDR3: TGCAGTGCTAGAGTAGCAGCCTCCTACGAGCAGTACTTC. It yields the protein CSARVAASYEQYF.

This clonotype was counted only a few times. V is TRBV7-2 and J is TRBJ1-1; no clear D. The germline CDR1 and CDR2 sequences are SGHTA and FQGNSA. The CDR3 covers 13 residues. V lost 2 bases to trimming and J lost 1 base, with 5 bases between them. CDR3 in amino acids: CASSLYSNTEAFF. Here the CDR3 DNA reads TGTGCCAGCAGCTTATACTCGAACACTGAAGCTTTCTTT. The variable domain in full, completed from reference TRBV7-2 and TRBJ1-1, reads GAGVSQSPSNKVTEKGKDVELRCDPISGHTALYWYRQSLGQGLEFLIYFQGNSAPDKSGLPSDRFSAERTGGSVSTLTIQRTQQEDSAVYLCASSLYSNTEAFFGQGTRLTVV.

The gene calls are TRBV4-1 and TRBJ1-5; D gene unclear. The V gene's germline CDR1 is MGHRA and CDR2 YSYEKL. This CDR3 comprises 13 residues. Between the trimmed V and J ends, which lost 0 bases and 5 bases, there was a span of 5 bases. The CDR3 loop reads CASSQELDQPQHF. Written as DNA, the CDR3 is TGCGCCAGCAGCCAAGAGTTGGATCAGCCCCAGCATTTT.

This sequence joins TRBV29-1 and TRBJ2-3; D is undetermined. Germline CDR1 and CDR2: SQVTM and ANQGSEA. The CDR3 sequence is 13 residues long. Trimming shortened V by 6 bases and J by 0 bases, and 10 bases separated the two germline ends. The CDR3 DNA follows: TGCAGCGTCGTTTTTCCTAGCACAGATACGCAGTATTTT. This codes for CSVVFPSTDTQYF.

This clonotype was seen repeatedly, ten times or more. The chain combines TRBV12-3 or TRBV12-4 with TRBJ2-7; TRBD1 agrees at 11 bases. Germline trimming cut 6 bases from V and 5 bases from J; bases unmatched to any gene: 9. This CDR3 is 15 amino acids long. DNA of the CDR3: TGTGCCAGCAGCCCCCGACGGACAGGGGGCGACGAGCAGTACTTC. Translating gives CASSPRRTGGDEQYF.

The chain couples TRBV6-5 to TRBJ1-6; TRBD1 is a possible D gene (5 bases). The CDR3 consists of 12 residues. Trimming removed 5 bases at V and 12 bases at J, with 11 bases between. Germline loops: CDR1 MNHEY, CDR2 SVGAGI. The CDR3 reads CASSLTGVPLHF. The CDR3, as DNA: TGTGCCAGCAGTCTAACGGGGGTACCCCTCCACTTT.

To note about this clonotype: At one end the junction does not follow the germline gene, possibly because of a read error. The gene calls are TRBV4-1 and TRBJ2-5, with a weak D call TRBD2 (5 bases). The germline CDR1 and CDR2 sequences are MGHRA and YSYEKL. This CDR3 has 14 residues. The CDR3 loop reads CASSQDVSGETPYF. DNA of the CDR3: TGCGCCAGCAGCCAAGATGTATCCGGGGAGACCCCGTACTTC.

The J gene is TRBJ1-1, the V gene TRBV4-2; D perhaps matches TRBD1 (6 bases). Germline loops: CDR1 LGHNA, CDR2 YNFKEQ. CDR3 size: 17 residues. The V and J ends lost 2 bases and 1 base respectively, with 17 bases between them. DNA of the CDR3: TGTGCCAGCAGCCAACATAATACAGGGCTCCAGAACACTGAAGCTTTCTTT. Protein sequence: CASSQHNTGLQNTEAFF.

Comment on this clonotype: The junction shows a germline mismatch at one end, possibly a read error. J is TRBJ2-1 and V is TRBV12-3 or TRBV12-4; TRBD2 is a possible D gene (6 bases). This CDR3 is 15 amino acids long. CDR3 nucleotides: TGTACCAGCAGCTCCGACGGGAGCTCCTACAATGAGCAGTTCTTC. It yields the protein CTSSSDGSSYNEQFF.

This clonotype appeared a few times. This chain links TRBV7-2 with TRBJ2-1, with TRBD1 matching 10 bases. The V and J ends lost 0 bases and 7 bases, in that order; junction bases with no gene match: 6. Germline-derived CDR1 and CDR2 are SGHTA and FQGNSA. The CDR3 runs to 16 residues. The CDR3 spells CASSLAQWTGGNEQFF. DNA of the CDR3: TGTGCCAGCAGCTTAGCCCAATGGACAGGGGGAAATGAGCAGTTCTTC.

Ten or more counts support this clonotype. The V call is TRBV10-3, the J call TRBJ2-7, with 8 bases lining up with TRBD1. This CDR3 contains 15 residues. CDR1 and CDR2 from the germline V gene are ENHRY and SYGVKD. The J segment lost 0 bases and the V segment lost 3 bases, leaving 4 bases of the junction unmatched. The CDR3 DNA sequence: TGTGCCATCAGTGAAGGGACAGGCAGCTCCTACGAGCAGTACTTC. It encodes CAISEGTGSSYEQYF.

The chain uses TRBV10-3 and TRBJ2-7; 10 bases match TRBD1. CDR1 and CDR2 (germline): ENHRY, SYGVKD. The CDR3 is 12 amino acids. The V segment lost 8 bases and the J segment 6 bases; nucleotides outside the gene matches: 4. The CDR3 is CAIRDRGIEQYF. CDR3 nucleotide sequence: TGTGCCATCCGGGACAGGGGTATCGAGCAGTACTTC.

Here the CDR3 reads CASSVGSTGEQFF. DNA of the CDR3: TGTGCCAGCAGCGTAGGGAGTACGGGTGAGCAGTTCTTC. This chain joins TRBV9 and TRBJ2-1; D ambiguous. V was pared by 0 bases and J by 9 bases, with 10 bases between. CDR3 size: 13 residues. Germline CDR1 reads SGDLS; CDR2 reads YYNGEE.

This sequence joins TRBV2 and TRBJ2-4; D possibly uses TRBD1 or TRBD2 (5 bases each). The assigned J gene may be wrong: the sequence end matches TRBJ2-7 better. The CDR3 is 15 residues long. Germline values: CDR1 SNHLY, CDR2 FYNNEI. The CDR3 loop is CASIPQTWGTYEQYF. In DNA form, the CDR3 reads TGTGCCAGCATCCCCCAAACTTGGGGGACCTACGAGCAGTACTTC.

The CDR3 spells CASTATAYQETQYF. The CDR3, as DNA: TGTGCCAGCACCGCCACAGCGTACCAAGAGACCCAGTACTTC. The chain recombines TRBV6-6 with TRBJ2-5; D gene ambiguous. The CDR3 has 14 residues. V was pared by 7 bases and J by 0 bases, with 12 bases between. The germline CDR1 and CDR2 sequences are MNHNY and SVGAGI (reference sequence).

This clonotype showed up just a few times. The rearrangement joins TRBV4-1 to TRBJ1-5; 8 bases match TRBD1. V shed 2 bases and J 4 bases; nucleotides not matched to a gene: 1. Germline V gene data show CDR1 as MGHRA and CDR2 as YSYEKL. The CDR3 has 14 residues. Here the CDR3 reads CASSQQGANQPQHF. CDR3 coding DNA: TGCGCCAGCAGCCAACAGGGGGCGAATCAGCCCCAGCATTTT.